The entry below describes one TCR beta chain. The antigen this receptor binds is unknown. The CDR3 spans 16 residues, from the cysteine through the phenylalanine. Only the protein is available. CDR1 SEHNR and CDR2 FQNEAQ were looked up in the germline V gene (reference sequence). This sample was taken from a study of CXCR3-negative and CXCR3-positive naive CD8 T cells (dated by TCRdb to about 2019). About the study as a whole: Some 130 million TRB reads were obtained in total, roughly 1.5 +/- 0.3 million reads per library. Diversity and physicochemical repertoire analyses covered over 10 donors pooled from two independent experiments. Naive subsets from 5 or 6 donors and memory cells from 3 donors were included in the TRBV-TRBJ cluster analysis. What the authors observed across the whole study: TRB CDR3s from CXCR3-positive naive cells showed higher hydrophobicity (lower Kidera factor 4), lower energy, and higher strength and volume indices than CXCR3-negative naive cells. Repertoire diversity was comparably high in both naive subsets but much lower in memory CD8+ T cells. CXCR3 expression partially decreased after cryopreservation, so most assays used freshly isolated PBMCs. Naive CXCR3-negative and CXCR3-positive cells from the same donor showed similar TRBV-TRBJ usage, whereas memory cells showed distinct patterns. Because surface CD5, which has been linked to self-reactivity in mice, was comparable between naive subsets, TCR interaction strength was also inferred from TRB CDR3 physicochemical properties.

Each CD8+ T cell subset was flow-sorted in triplicate, with 300,000 cells per subset placed directly into RLT lysis buffer. To keep memory contaminants out, a stringent definition of naive CD8+ T cells was applied: CD45RO-CCR7+CD27+CD95-. Peripheral blood mononuclear cells were isolated from buffy coats using standard density gradient centrifugation. A FACSAria III was used to flow-sort naive CD8+ T cells into CXCR3-negative and CXCR3-positive populations. An RNeasy Mini Kit was used to extract total RNA from the sorted cells. Instrument used: NextSeq 550. The Human TCR Profiling Kit (MiLaboratory) was used to make UMI-labeled 5' RACE TRB cDNA libraries. cDNA synthesis used the entire amount of extracted RNA, and PCR amplification then used the entire amount of cDNA produced. Libraries were prepared in parallel using an identical number of PCR cycles. Per the original workflow: With a minimum of two reads required per UMI, MIGEC and MiXCR pulled out about 50,000 +/- 10,000 unique UMI-labeled TRB cDNA molecules from each library. An average of approximately 40,000 +/- 10,000 functional in-frame TRB CDR3 nucleotide clonotypes without stop codons was found per library. After downsampling to 5000 UMI-labeled TRB molecules per sample, diversity metrics such as normalized Shannon-Wiener and Chao1 were calculated in VDJtools. VDJtools computed clonotype-size-weighted physicochemical properties of the central five CDR3 residues: interaction energy, strength, volume and Kidera factor 4. TCRdb reprocessed the reads and assigns one entry to each CDR3 protein sequence, leaving out DNA. Clone size and V and J calls follow TCRdb, not the original study. For this sample, the table gives about 130,000 distinct CDR3 sequences. Jointly, the top ten make up around 0.44% of the sample.

This clonotype was sampled from a human donor in good health. Some clones in this sample may be carry-over from other donors' samples. Here the chain combines TRBV7-9 and TRBJ1-3. The specimen was naive CXCR3+ CD8+ T cells from blood. In light of the paper, this sample's cell subset or site label describes: CD45RO-CCR7+CD27+CD95- naive CD8+ T cells expressing CXCR3 (TNR3+). The CDR3 region has the sequence CASSLTAGPSGNTIYF.